A selection of T cell receptor beta chains follows, all from one sample in a study of cytomegalovirus exposure and HLA in healthy donors. Libraries were prepared by immunoSEQ multiplex PCR; TCRdb keeps only in-frame clonotypes and omits some of them. This sample yields fewer than 140,000 clones, of which around 75% are seen a single time; roughly 2.8% belongs to the top ten. The sequenced material came from PBMCs. These receptor sequences come from a female donor in good health and CMV-seronegative. CDR3s leave out the opening cysteine and the closing phenylalanine or tryptophan. The order of the fields is V gene, J gene, clone size, CDR3 protein. Where a row states a size, it is once, few, many or the class of an expanded clone; other rows omit it.

TRBV7-2	TRBJ2-7	few	ASSHRAGGAYEQY
TRBV30	TRBJ2-7	NA	AWSVDPQGVGEQY
TRBV27	TRBJ1-1	NA	ASSLGGRVGNTEAF
TRBV28	TRBJ2-7	NA	ASSVPTSGSYEQY
TRBV7-2	TRBJ2-4	NA	ASSFGLAGVGNIQY
TRBV15	TRBJ2-1	NA	ATSRIREGAYNEQF
TRBV7-9	TRBJ2-5	few	ASSLDLKRETQY
TRBV5-8	TRBJ2-5	NA	ASSYDRATRAQY
TRBV2	TRBJ2-5	NA	ASSEGTGAPYQETQY
TRBV5-1	TRBJ1-4	NA	ASSLDPRSSNEKLF
TRBV11-2	TRBJ1-1	NA	ASSLSGVTEAF
TRBV19	TRBJ2-7	NA	ASSPQGTGAYEQY
TRBV19	TRBJ2-1	NA	ASSIVLDLAGGRQYNEQF
TRBV19	TRBJ1-1	NA	ASRAEGGVAEAF
TRBV18	TRBJ2-7	NA	ASSAGQRYEQY
TRBV5-1	TRBJ1-5	NA	ASSAGENQPQH
TRBV9	TRBJ2-1	NA	ASSVAAAAYNEQF
TRBV7-9	TRBJ2-3	NA	ASSSFAGGPNTQY
TRBV5-1	TRBJ2-3	NA	ASSSLLGTDTQY
TRBV10-1	TRBJ2-1	NA	ASSVSGSADEQF
TRBV4-1	TRBJ2-7	NA	ASSQDLYEGQGRHEQY
TRBV10-1	TRBJ2-1	NA	ASSERGFLEQF
TRBV4-1	TRBJ1-5	NA	ASSPRSRGDQPQH
TRBV7-2	TRBJ2-5	NA	ASSLGPSRRETQY
TRBV9	TRBJ1-1	few	ASSAKQGANTEAF
TRBV19	TRBJ1-5	NA	ASTGQVLRGNQPQH
TRBV5-4	TRBJ2-1	few	ASSFGSVGDEQF
TRBV10-3	TRBJ1-2	NA	ATTGPEEGYT
TRBV5-1	NA	NA	ASSTGGYEQY
TRBV6-6	TRBJ1-3	NA	ASMEVYGNTIY